The 22 T cell receptor beta chains reported below all come from one sample, sequenced in a study of regulatory and conventional T cells in RAG deficiency. Generated by immunoSEQ multiplex PCR, the TCRdb table keeps only in-frame clones and is missing some. The sample has about 46,000 clones; 85% to 90% are singletons. Blood CD4+ CD25-low CD127-high conventional T cells supplied the genomic DNA template. The sample also formed part of further work on regulatory T cells. From that report: The PCR used 52 TRBV and 13 TRBJ primers.

Sequencing used CD4+ effector T cells sorted from blood. All receptors come from a human donor in good health.

The V and J genes are TRBV5-1 and TRBJ2-5, with D unresolved. Germline V gene sequence: CDR1 SGHRS, CDR2 YFSETQ. Trimming took off 2 bases at V and 3 bases at J, with 11 bases between the two ends. The CDR3 contains 14 residues. CDR3 coding DNA: TGCGCCAGCAGCTTTGGCAGCAAGAAAGAGACCCAGTACTTC. This translates into CASSFGSKKETQYF.

The chain joins TRBV18 to TRBJ1-1; D not certain. The germline gives CDR1 KGHSH, CDR2 LQKENI. The V end lost 5 bases, the J end lost 4 bases, and 14 bases lay between the germline ends. The length of the CDR3 is 14 residues. The CDR3, as DNA: TGTGCCAGCTCATCCAACGCGGACCGCACTGAAGCTTTCTTT. Translating it yields CASSSNADRTEAFF.

The CDR3 DNA is TGTGCCTGGAGTGCGACAGGGGACCAAGAGACCCAGTACTTC. This encodes CAWSATGDQETQYF. This chain links TRBV30 with TRBJ2-5, with TRBD1 matching 8 bases. Germline trimming cut 1 base from V and 0 bases from J; bases unmatched to any gene: 1. The CDR3 runs to 14 residues. From germline, CDR1 is GTSNPN and CDR2 SVGIG (reference sequence).

This clone appeared a few times. V gene TRBV28 combines with J gene TRBJ1-6; no firm D call. V shed 2 bases and J shed 10 bases, with 6 bases lying between them. CDR3 length: 12 amino acids. CDR1 MDHEN and CDR2 SYDVKM come from the germline V gene. The CDR3 sequence: CASSLIISPLHF. The DNA of the CDR3 is TGTGCCAGCAGTTTAATAATCTCACCCCTCCACTTT.

The chain combines TRBV11-3 with TRBJ2-7; no definite D call. This CDR3 comprises 12 residues. Germline V gives CDR1 SGHNT, CDR2 YENEEA. Trimming took off 8 bases at V and 1 base at J, with 9 bases between the two ends. The CDR3 is CASSGQSYEQYF. The DNA of the CDR3 is TGTGCCAGCTCGGGCCAGTCCTACGAGCAGTACTTC.

The chain joins TRBV29-1 to TRBJ1-2; maybe TRBD1 (6 bases). The CDR3 loop spans 15 amino acids. Germline V gives CDR1 SQVTM, CDR2 ANQGSEA. Trimming removed 4 bases from V and 2 bases from J, with 17 bases in between. Written as DNA, the CDR3 is TGCAGCGTTGCTGGAGGGGGACGGTTCAACTATGGCTACACCTTC. It codes for CSVAGGGRFNYGYTF.

This chain joins TRBV5-1 and TRBJ2-5; TRBD2 matches at 9 bases. CDR1 is SGHRS, CDR2 YFSETQ, per germline. CDR3 length: 15 residues. Losses at the gene ends were 0 bases for V and 4 bases for J; bases not matched to a gene: 4. The CDR3 DNA is TGCGCCAGCAGCTTGGCAGAGACTAGCGGAGAGACCCAGTACTTC. Translation gives CASSLAETSGETQYF.

This sequence joins TRBV5-1 and TRBJ2-1; tentative D call: TRBD2 (5 bases). CDR3 size: 14 residues. Germline V lookup: CDR1 SGHRS, CDR2 YFSETQ. Trimming stripped 2 bases from V and 9 bases from J, with 15 bases between. The chain's CDR3 is CASSFFGGSLEQFF. CDR3 sequence (DNA): TGCGCCAGCAGCTTCTTCGGAGGAAGCCTTGAGCAGTTCTTC.

V and J are TRBV7-2 and TRBJ1-5; no firm D call. Trimming left V 4 bases short and J 6 bases short, with 7 bases between. Germline assignment: CDR1 SGHTA and CDR2 FQGNSA. This CDR3 comprises 12 residues. The CDR3 reads CASSYSVQPQHF. CDR3 nucleotides: TGTGCCAGCAGCTACAGTGTTCAGCCCCAGCATTTT.

The V gene is TRBV5-1, the J gene TRBJ2-1, with 9 positions matching TRBD1. CDR1 SGHRS and CDR2 YFSETQ come from the germline V gene. The V gene end was trimmed by 5 bases and the J gene end by 1 base; junction bases not matched to a gene: 4. This CDR3 region has 15 residues. The DNA of the CDR3 is TGCGCCAGCAGTCGAGGGACAGGGTCCTACAATGAGCAGTTCTTC. As protein: CASSRGTGSYNEQFF.

The chain joins TRBV7-9 to TRBJ1-1; unclear D gene. The CDR3 is made up of 14 amino acids. Germline-derived CDR1 and CDR2 are SEHNR and FQNEAQ (reference sequence). V shed 3 bases and J shed 0 bases, with 8 bases lying between them. DNA of the CDR3: TGTGCCAGCAGCTTTAGTGGTATGAACACTGAAGCTTTCTTT. Translation gives CASSFSGMNTEAFF.

Concerning this clone itself: The conserved final phenylalanine or tryptophan is absent from the CDR3, which likely points to a read error. The rearrangement joins TRBV7-9 to TRBJ1-1; D unclear. Germline lookup yields CDR1 SEHNR and CDR2 FQNEAQ (reference sequence). The CDR3 is 11 residues long. V lost 3 bases and J 11 bases, leaving 10 bases between the germline ends. The CDR3 bases are TGTGCCAGCAGCTTTGAGGAAGAGGCTTTCCTT. This gives the protein CASSFEEEAFL.

The chain employs TRBV5-6 and TRBJ1-1; D uncertain. This CDR3 is built from 12 residues. Between the trimmed V and J ends, which lost 0 bases and 4 bases, there was a span of 4 bases. Per the germline V gene, CDR1 is SGHDT and CDR2 is YYEEEE. The CDR3 sequence is CASSLVPTEAFF. DNA of the CDR3: TGTGCCAGCAGCTTGGTCCCCACTGAAGCTTTCTTT.

V and J are TRBV6-1 and TRBJ1-2; TRBD1 aligns across 7 bases. Per the germline V gene, CDR1 is MNHNS and CDR2 is SASEGT. V lost 10 bases and J lost 0; bases outside the gene matches: 2. The CDR3 spans 12 residues. The DNA of the CDR3 is TGTGCCACAGGGGGGCCTAACTATGGCTACACCTTC. Protein sequence: CATGGPNYGYTF.

The chain is built from TRBV5-6 and TRBJ1-5; a possible D gene is TRBD1 (5 bases). V dropped 4 bases and J dropped 1 base, with 6 bases sitting between them. CDR3 length: 13 amino acids. Germline-derived CDR1 and CDR2 are SGHDT and YYEEEE. DNA of the CDR3: TGTGCCAGCAGCAGGGACAGCAATCAGCCCCAGCATTTT. It translates to CASSRDSNQPQHF.

The chain joins TRBV7-6 to TRBJ2-7, with TRBD1 matching over 8 bases. The junction had 7 bases not matched to a gene; V was cut back by 5 bases and J by 1 base. CDR1 is SGHVS and CDR2 is FNYEAQ in the germline V gene. There are 15 residues in the CDR3. The CDR3 nucleotides read TGTGCCAGCAGCGCAGGGACAGGTAATTCCTACGAGCAGTACTTC. It is translated as CASSAGTGNSYEQYF.

The chain combines TRBV19 with TRBJ1-5; D not resolved. Germline CDR1 reads LNHDA; CDR2 reads SQIVND (reference sequence). Trimming took off 7 bases at V and 5 bases at J, with 15 bases between the two ends. This CDR3 is 14 amino acids long. The CDR3 region is CASKGGRSDQPQHF. In DNA, the CDR3 is TGTGCCAGTAAGGGAGGAAGGAGTGATCAGCCCCAGCATTTT.

The J gene is TRBJ2-7, the V gene TRBV7-3, with 7 bases lining up with TRBD2. The trim removed 5 bases at V and 3 bases at J, leaving 7 bases unmatched. Germline loops: CDR1 SGHTA, CDR2 FQGTGA. The CDR3 sequence is 14 residues long. CDR3 protein: CASSVGGANYEQYF. The DNA of the CDR3 is TGTGCCAGCAGCGTGGGAGGGGCAAACTACGAGCAGTACTTC.

CDR3 sequence reads: CASSAILWGGKGYEQYF. The DNA for the CDR3 is TGTGCCAGCAGTGCGATTCTATGGGGGGGGAAGGGGTACGAGCAGTACTTC. The rearrangement links TRBV2 to TRBJ2-7; TRBD2 matches at 7 bases. The CDR3 spans 17 residues. J lost 4 bases, V lost 4 bases, and 16 bases had no gene match. CDR1 and CDR2 from the germline V gene are SNHLY and FYNNEI.

V is TRBV6-5 and J is TRBJ2-7, with 9 bases lining up with TRBD2. This CDR3 is built from 15 residues. Germline CDR1 reads MNHEY; CDR2 reads SVGAGI. With 5 bases clipped from V and 9 bases from J, the junction kept 14 bases outside the gene matches. The DNA of the CDR3 is TGTGCCAGCAGTAGGTGGGATAGCGGGAGTGCGTGGCAGTACTTC. The encoded protein is CASSRWDSGSAWQYF.

The chain uses TRBV19 and TRBJ2-7, with TRBD1 matching over 9 bases. V lost 9 bases to trimming and J lost 6 bases; unmatched junction nucleotides: 12. The CDR3 extends over 14 amino acids. The germline gives CDR1 LNHDA, CDR2 SQIVND (reference sequence). CDR3 DNA sequence: TGTGCCAGCGCCCGGGACAGGGAATTTAGCGAGCAGTACTTC. It translates to CASARDREFSEQYF.

The chain joins TRBV2 to TRBJ2-1, with 9 bases aligning to TRBD1. V dropped 5 bases and J dropped 5; count of bases not matched to a gene: 7. CDR1 SNHLY and CDR2 FYNNEI come from the germline V gene. CDR3 size: 15 residues. CDR3 residues: CASSYRDRVNNEQFF. The CDR3, as DNA: TGTGCCAGCAGTTACCGGGACAGGGTAAACAATGAGCAGTTCTTC. The full variable domain, completed using reference TRBV2 and TRBJ2-1, is EPEVTQTPSHQVTQMGQEVILRCVPISNHLYFYWYRQILGQKVEFLVSFYNNEISEKSEIFDDQFSVERPDGSNFTLKIRSTKLEDSAMYFCASSYRDRVNNEQFFGPGTRLTVL.